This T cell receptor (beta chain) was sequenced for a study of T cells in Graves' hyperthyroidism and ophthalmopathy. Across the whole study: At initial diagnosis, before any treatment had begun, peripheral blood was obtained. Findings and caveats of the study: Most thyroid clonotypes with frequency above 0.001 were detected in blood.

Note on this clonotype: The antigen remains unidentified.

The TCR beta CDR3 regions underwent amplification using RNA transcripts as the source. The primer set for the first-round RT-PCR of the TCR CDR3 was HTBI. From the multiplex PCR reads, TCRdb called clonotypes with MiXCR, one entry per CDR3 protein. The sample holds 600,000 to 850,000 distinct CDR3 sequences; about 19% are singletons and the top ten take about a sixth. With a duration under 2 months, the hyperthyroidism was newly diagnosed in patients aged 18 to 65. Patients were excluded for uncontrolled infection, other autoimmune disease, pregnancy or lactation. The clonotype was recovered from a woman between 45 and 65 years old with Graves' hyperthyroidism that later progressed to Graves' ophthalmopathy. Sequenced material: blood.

The CDR3 nucleotides are TGCGCCAGCAGCCCCAGGGACAGGGCCGTCTACGAGCAGTACTTC. Translated: CASSPRDRAVYEQYF. This chain joins TRBV4-1 and TRBJ2-7, with 9 bases that match TRBD1. CDR1 is MGHRA and CDR2 is YSYEKL in the germline V gene. The junction had 7 bases not matched to a gene; V was cut back by 4 bases and J by 3 bases. The length of the CDR3 is 15 residues.